The 17 T cell receptor beta chains in this list originate from one sample, sequenced in a study of T-cell reconstitution after alpha-beta-depleted transplantation in children listed by TCRdb under 2016. The library relied on PCR. The instrument given in TCRdb is Illumina HiSeq 2500. TCR libraries were prepared with molecular barcoding, using unique molecular identifiers to normalize TCRbeta repertoire quantification. TCRdb reprocessed the public reads (quality trimming at Q25 with fastp, clone calling with MiXCR) and kept in-frame beta chains. Records with the same CDR3 protein are collapsed into one entry carrying the most frequent genes and DNA. The sample data list about 90,000 distinct CDR3 sequences, and roughly 8% of these were observed just once. Approximately 6.6% of the sample lies in the top ten. Sequenced here: PBMCs from the stem cell graft donor, sampled from the stem cell graft. The receptor source for this set is a human donor who donated a stem cell graft to a child with congenital amegakaryocytic thrombocytopenia.

This clonotype was picked up many times. The genes are TRBV20-1 and TRBJ2-1; tentative D call: TRBD2 (7 bases). Trimming shortened V by 3 bases and J by 7 bases, and 16 bases separated the two germline ends. This CDR3 is 14 amino acids long. Looked up from germline, CDR1 is DFQATT and CDR2 is SNEGSKA (reference sequence). CDR3: CSASAGASGNEQFF. DNA of the CDR3: TGCAGTGCTAGTGCGGGGGCCTCGGGAAATGAGCAGTTCTTC.

Many counts were recorded for this clonotype. The chain links TRBV10-3 to TRBJ2-1; 8 nucleotides line up with TRBD1. The length of the CDR3 is 13 residues. Germline-derived CDR1 and CDR2 are ENHRY and SYGVKD. The V and J ends lost 6 bases and 7 bases, in that order; junction bases with no gene match: 5. The CDR3 is CAIRTQGGNEQFF. The DNA of the CDR3 is TGTGCCATCAGAACACAGGGGGGTAATGAGCAGTTCTTC.

This clonotype was recorded many times. CDR3 DNA sequence: TGTGCCAGCAGCCCCAGGGGACTCCCAGATACGCAGTATTTT. It is translated as CASSPRGLPDTQYF. J is TRBJ2-3 and V is TRBV28; D may correspond to TRBD1 or TRBD2 (6 bases each). The V end lost 6 bases, the J end lost 4 bases, and 14 bases lay between the germline ends. The CDR3 is 14 amino acids. Germline lookup yields CDR1 MDHEN and CDR2 SYDVKM.

This clonotype was detected ten times or more. This chain joins TRBV2 and TRBJ2-5; 9 nucleotides match TRBD1. J lost 1 base, V lost 5 bases, and 2 bases had no gene match. The CDR3 consists of 14 residues. The germline CDR1 and CDR2 sequences are SNHLY and FYNNEI. CDR3 in DNA: TGTGCCAGCAGTTCGACAGGGGGCCAAGAGACCCAGTACTTC. Its translation: CASSSTGGQETQYF.

This clonotype was seen ten or more times. This chain uses TRBV12-3 or TRBV12-4 with TRBJ1-1; 9 nucleotides line up with TRBD1. V was pared by 6 bases and J by 5 bases, with 4 bases of the junction left unmatched. The CDR3 sequence is 13 residues long. The CDR3 nucleotides are TGTGCCAGCAGGGGACAGGGTGGGACTGAAGCTTTCTTT. It is translated as CASRGQGGTEAFF.

In its sample, this clonotype was seen many times. This chain links TRBV3-1 with TRBJ2-1; TRBD2 matches 9 bases. This CDR3 region has 15 residues. V lost 5 bases to trimming and J lost 7 bases; unmatched junction nucleotides: 9. Looked up from germline, CDR1 is LGHDT and CDR2 is YNNKEL (reference sequence). The CDR3 sequence is CASSGLAGDRNEQFF. CDR3 sequence (DNA): TGTGCCAGCAGCGGGTTAGCGGGAGACCGGAATGAGCAGTTCTTC.

This chain uses TRBV12-3 or TRBV12-4 with TRBJ1-3; TRBD1 aligns across 8 bases. The V and J ends lost 11 bases and 4 bases, in that order; junction bases with no gene match: 25. The CDR3 covers 19 residues. For the CDR3, the DNA is TGTGCCCTCTGTCCAGCCCTCAGGGGGCTTGTCTTGGGAGGAAACACCATATATTTT. Encoded protein: CALCPALRGLVLGGNTIYF.

This clonotype was recorded many times. The chain employs TRBV5-1 and TRBJ2-7; D remains unclear. This CDR3 has 15 amino acids. V lost 4 bases and J lost 0, with 14 bases in between. Germline CDR1 is SGHRS and CDR2 is YFSETQ. CDR3 DNA sequence: TGCGCCAGCAGCGCCAGACCGAGTAGCTCCTACGAGCAGTACTTC. Amino acid sequence: CASSARPSSSYEQYF.

The chain carries TRBV20-1 and TRBJ1-1, with 7 bases lining up with TRBD1. The CDR3 contains 14 residues. V lost 3 bases, J lost 1 base, and 5 bases stayed unmatched. Per germline, CDR1 DFQATT and CDR2 SNEGSKA (reference sequence). CDR3 nucleotide sequence: TGCAGTGCTAGGGACAGGCGTTGGAACACTGAAGCTTTCTTT. It encodes CSARDRRWNTEAFF.

The gene calls are TRBV6-2 or TRBV6-3 and TRBJ1-1; D gene ambiguous. The CDR3 covers 11 residues. Trimming took 5 bases from V and 5 from J, leaving 6 bases between them. Per germline, CDR1 MNHEY and CDR2 SVGEGT. The DNA for the CDR3 is TGTGCCAGCAGTGCTGGTACTGAAGCTTTCTTT. This sequence encodes CASSAGTEAFF.

This clonotype has a count of ten or more. The chain joins TRBV7-8 to TRBJ2-1, with D uncertain. This CDR3 has 12 amino acids. V was shortened by 3 bases and J by 8 bases, with 8 bases between the two germline ends. CDR1 SGHVS and CDR2 FQNEAQ come from the germline V gene. DNA for the CDR3: TGTGCCAGCAGCTTCACACGGTATGAGCAGTTCTTC. Protein sequence: CASSFTRYEQFF.

This clonotype was picked up many times. V is TRBV20-1 and J is TRBJ2-6; no firm D call. Germline CDR1 reads DFQATT; CDR2 reads SNEGSKA (reference sequence). This CDR3 is 15 amino acids long. Between the trimmed V and J ends, which lost 0 bases and 2 bases, there was a span of 8 bases. The CDR3 DNA reads TGCAGTGCTAGAGACAGACTCCCTGGGGCCAACGTCCTGACTTTC. This encodes CSARDRLPGANVLTF.

This clonotype has only one observation. This may arise from a read error, as a much more abundant clone is one base away. The genes are TRBV10-3 and TRBJ1-2; D is perhaps TRBD1 (5 bases). CDR1 and CDR2 from the germline V gene are ENHRY and SYGVKD. Trimming stripped 7 bases from V and 4 bases from J, with 16 bases between. The CDR3 spans 14 residues. The CDR3 bases are TGTGCCATCATTGGGCTGTCAGGGTCCTATGGCTACACCTTC. Amino acid sequence: CAIIGLSGSYGYTF.

Ten or more counts support this clonotype. The V call is TRBV5-1, the J call TRBJ1-2, with D possibly matching TRBD1 (5 bases). Germline CDR1 and CDR2: SGHRS and YFSETQ. The V end lost 4 bases, the J end lost 2 bases, and 9 bases lay between the germline ends. The CDR3 is 13 residues long. CDR3 protein: CASSPTENYGYTF. CDR3 sequence (DNA): TGCGCCAGCAGCCCGACAGAGAACTATGGCTACACCTTC.

The chain joins TRBV5-1 to TRBJ2-5; the D gene is possibly TRBD2 (6 bases). The CDR3 has 15 residues. Germline V gives CDR1 SGHRS, CDR2 YFSETQ. V lost 4 bases to trimming and J lost 1 base, with 14 bases between them. The chain's CDR3 is CASSPLGTAQETQYF. DNA of the CDR3: TGCGCCAGCAGCCCTCTTGGGACTGCCCAAGAGACCCAGTACTTC.

This clonotype was seen ten or more times. CDR3 nucleotide sequence: TGTGCCAGCAGCCTGCGCCCCTTAAGCTCTGGAAACACCATATATTTT. The encoded protein is CASSLRPLSSGNTIYF. V gene TRBV7-2 combines with J gene TRBJ1-3; no definite D call. CDR3 size: 16 residues. In germline, CDR1 is SGHTA, CDR2 FQGNSA. V dropped 5 bases and J dropped 0 bases, with 14 bases sitting between them.

This clonotype was counted many times. V gene TRBV30 combines with J gene TRBJ2-3; unclear D gene. Germline lookup yields CDR1 GTSNPN and CDR2 SVGIG (reference sequence). This CDR3 contains 14 residues. V lost 2 bases and J 0 bases, leaving 9 bases between the germline ends. This CDR3 is CAWSFVGSTDTQYF. DNA of the CDR3: TGTGCCTGGAGTTTCGTCGGTAGCACAGATACGCAGTATTTT. Full variable domain (outside the CDR3, taken from reference TRBV30 and TRBJ2-3): SQTIHQWPATLVQPVGSPLSLECTVEGTSNPNLYWYRQAAGRGLQLLFYSVGIGQISSEVPQNLSASRPQDRQFILSSKKLLLSDSGFYLCAWSFVGSTDTQYFGPGTRLTVL.